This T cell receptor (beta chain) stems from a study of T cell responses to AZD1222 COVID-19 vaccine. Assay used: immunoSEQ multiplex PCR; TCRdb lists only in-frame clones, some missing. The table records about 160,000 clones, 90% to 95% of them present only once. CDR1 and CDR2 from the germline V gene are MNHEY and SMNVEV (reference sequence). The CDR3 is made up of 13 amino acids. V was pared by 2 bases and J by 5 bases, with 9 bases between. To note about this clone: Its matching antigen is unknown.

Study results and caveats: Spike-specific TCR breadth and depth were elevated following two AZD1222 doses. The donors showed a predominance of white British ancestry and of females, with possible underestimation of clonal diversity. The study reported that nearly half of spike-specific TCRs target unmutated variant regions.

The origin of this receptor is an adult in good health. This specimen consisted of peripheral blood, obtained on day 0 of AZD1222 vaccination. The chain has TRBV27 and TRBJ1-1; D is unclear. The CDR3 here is CASSLAPWTEAFF. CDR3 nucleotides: TGTGCCAGCAGTTTAGCCCCATGGACTGAAGCTTTCTTT.